This TCR beta chain was recovered during a study of cytomegalovirus exposure and HLA in healthy donors. Findings of the study overall: The investigators catalogued 150 to 200 TCR beta chains as cytomegalovirus-associated. Being indistinguishable, some V segments were excluded, TRBV6-2 and TRBV6-3 among them. The authors later found HLA-associated TCR beta chains more clonally expanded than equally common others. Association of a missense DCLRE1C variant with TCR beta V- and J-gene trimming was reported in a later analysis.

A remark on this clone: The target antigen is unknown.

The PCR made use of 60 Vbeta and 13 Jbeta primers. The assay was immunoSEQ multiplex PCR, and TCRdb's table has in-frame clones only and misses some. Found here are 220,000 or so clones, around 75% of them singletons; the top ten hold 1.8%. Trimming at V came to 2 bases and at J to 3 bases, leaving 11 bases not matched to a gene. Per germline, CDR1 SGHKS and CDR2 YYEKEE (reference sequence). The CDR3 runs 17 residues. The source of this sequence is a woman under 40 in good health and CMV-seronegative. The sequenced material came from PBMCs. V is TRBV5-5 and J is TRBJ2-7; 10 nucleotides agree with TRBD1. The CDR3 spells CASSFSYRDRGIYEQYF. CDR3 sequence (DNA): TGTGCCAGCAGCTTCTCTTACCGGGACAGGGGAATCTACGAGCAGTACTTC.